The source of this T cell receptor (beta chain) is a study of identical twins. Points from the study as a whole: Sequences that were out-of-frame, alpha and twin-shared displayed an excess of low generation probability. Out-of-frame TCR alpha sharing in monozygotic twins exceeded recombination model predictions. For cord blood, abundant beta clonotypes had fewer insertions, unlike memory repertoires, which showed none. Part of the zero-insertion signal could reflect confounding by invariant MAIT and iNKT cells.

The CDR3 has 16 amino acids. Germline values: CDR1 SEHNR, CDR2 FQNEAQ (reference sequence). V was cut by 3 bases and J by 3 bases, with 14 bases left in between. TCRdb re-called the 5' RACE reads through MiXCR, storing one row per CDR3 protein. This repertoire shows 1.5 million to 2 million distinct CDR3 sequences, about 32% found once; its top ten account for roughly 0.3%. This clonotype was observed a few times. Its antigen remains unidentified. The clonotype was recovered from a newborn girl in good health. The sample comprised cord blood. The chain employs TRBV7-9 and TRBJ1-4; D remains unclear. Here the CDR3 DNA reads TGTGCCAGCAGCTTGCGGGGAACTGTAGCTAATGAAAAACTGTTTTTT. This gives the protein CASSLRGTVANEKLFF.